This T cell receptor (beta chain) was profiled in a study of cytomegalovirus exposure and HLA in healthy donors. This CDR3 has 13 amino acids. CDR1 is MGHRA and CDR2 is YSYEKL in the germline V gene. V dropped 1 base and J dropped 6 bases, with 7 bases sitting between them. This clone was counted between two and nine times. The study ran its PCR with 60 Vbeta and 13 Jbeta primers. Data came from immunoSEQ multiplex PCR; TCRdb stores just in-frame clones and leaves some out. Here the sample spans approximately 170,000 clones, approximately 70% being singletons. The rearrangement uses TRBV4-1 and TRBJ1-5; D uncertain. The sample comprised PBMCs. The TCR sequence derives from a man aged 18 to 29 in good health and CMV-seropositive. The CDR3 DNA follows: TGCGCCAGCAGCCAAGGGAGTGGTCAGCCCCAGCATTTT. It codes for CASSQGSGQPQHF.